The text below deals with one TCR beta chain. What it recognizes is unknown. The length of the CDR3 is 17 residues. The V end lost 1 base, the J end lost 2 bases, and 17 bases lay between the germline ends. Germline V gene data show CDR1 as SGHKS and CDR2 as YYEKEE (reference sequence). This entry belongs to a study of T-cell reconstitution after alpha-beta-depleted transplantation in children. General study results and limits: Alpha-beta T cells present about two months after transplant were reported to originate from several hundred expanded graft clones. T-cell counts and diversity were attributed mostly to newly produced T cells one year after transplant.

Unique molecular identifiers were used in preparing the TCRbeta library. TCRdb passed the PCR reads through MiXCR, listing each CDR3 protein once. The sample carries about 250,000 distinct CDR3 sequences, approximately 24% recorded once. The TCR was taken from a female patient aged 2-15 years who had a stem cell transplant for congenital amegakaryocytic thrombocytopenia, so the T cells may come from the graft donor. The gene calls are TRBV5-5 and TRBJ2-3; D is unclear. Specimen: PBMCs, mostly from graft donor cells, collected 360 days after TCRalphabeta/CD19-depleted stem cell transplant. CDR3 in DNA: TGTGCCAGCAGCTTGTTAAGAACCAGTAAAAACACAGATACGCAGTATTTT. This codes for CASSLLRTSKNTDTQYF. The full variable domain, rest sourced from reference TRBV5-5 and TRBJ2-3, is DAGVTQSPTHLIKTRGQQVTLRCSPISGHKSVSWYQQVLGQGPQFIFQYYEKEERGRGNFPDRFSARQFPNYSSELNVNALLLGDSALYLCASSLLRTSKNTDTQYFGPGTRLTVL.